Below are 31 T cell receptor beta chains sequenced from a single sample in a study of blood T cell repertoires in COVID-19. The data were produced by immunoSEQ multiplex PCR, yet TCRdb's version contains in-frame clones alone and is incomplete. In the table there are about 270,000 clones, around four fifths of which are singletons. The sample was peripheral blood. These receptors originate from a man older than 75 with acute or convalescent COVID-19.

J is TRBJ1-3 and V is TRBV18, with 7 positions matching TRBD1. The CDR3 spans 16 residues. The germline gives CDR1 KGHSH, CDR2 LQKENI. The V gene end was trimmed by 2 bases and the J gene end by 0 bases; junction bases not matched to a gene: 4. The CDR3 DNA is TGTGCCAGCTCACCAGCGACAGGGATCTCTGGAAACACCATATATTTT. It translates to CASSPATGISGNTIYF.

The J gene is TRBJ2-3, the V gene TRBV11-2; 16 bases agree with TRBD2. Germline values: CDR1 SGHAT, CDR2 FQNNGV. With V trimmed by 5 bases and J by 3 bases, 8 bases remained unmatched. The CDR3 is made up of 18 amino acids. DNA for the CDR3: TGTGCCAGCAGCCACCCCGGGACTAGCGGGGGGGCAACAGATACGCAGTATTTT. Protein product: CASSHPGTSGGATDTQYF.

A few counts support this clone. The chain recombines TRBV28 with TRBJ1-1; D gene ambiguous. The V end lost 7 bases, the J end lost 0 bases, and 18 bases lay between the germline ends. Per the germline V gene, CDR1 is MDHEN and CDR2 is SYDVKM. The CDR3 runs to 16 residues. CDR3 sequence reads: CASTLLLGRMNTEAFF. The CDR3 nucleotides read TGTGCCAGCACACTCCTCCTAGGCCGGATGAACACTGAAGCTTTCTTT.

The genes are TRBV30 and TRBJ1-6; D is unresolved. This CDR3 is built from 15 residues. V lost 4 bases to trimming and J lost 10 bases, with 20 bases between them. From germline, CDR1 is GTSNPN and CDR2 SVGIG (reference sequence). The CDR3 sequence: CAWNSRSGRRSPLHF. Written as DNA, the CDR3 is TGTGCCTGGAACTCCCGTAGTGGGAGGAGGTCACCCCTCCACTTT.

V is TRBV14 and J is TRBJ2-1, with 9 bases fitting TRBD1. This CDR3 comprises 15 residues. The germline V gene has CDR1 SGHDN and CDR2 FVKESK. J lost 7 bases, V lost 4 bases, and 8 bases had no gene match. The CDR3 here is CASSLRDRVGNEQFF. The DNA for the CDR3 is TGTGCCAGCAGCCTCCGGGACAGGGTCGGAAATGAGCAGTTCTTC.

The V gene is TRBV18, the J gene TRBJ2-7; the match to TRBD1 covers 7 bases. The V segment lost 3 bases and the J segment 2 bases; nucleotides outside the gene matches: 7. Per germline, CDR1 KGHSH and CDR2 LQKENI. This CDR3 spans 15 amino acids. The CDR3 region has the DNA TGTGCCAGCTCACCGTCACAGGGGACGACCTACGAGCAGTACTTC. Translated: CASSPSQGTTYEQYF.

This clone was seen once. The chain couples TRBV29-1 to TRBJ2-1; 9 bases are shared with TRBD1. Unmatched junction bases numbered 8, after V lost 6 bases and J lost 8 bases. Germline CDR1 and CDR2: SQVTM and ANQGSEA. This CDR3 has 13 residues. CDR3 protein: CSVTGTGTDEQFF. CDR3 bases: TGCAGCGTGACCGGGACAGGGACGGATGAGCAGTTCTTC.

The genes are TRBV14 and TRBJ2-7; possibly TRBD1 for D (6 bases). Germline CDR1 SGHDN, CDR2 FVKESK. V lost 1 base, J lost 7 bases, and 14 bases lay in between. CDR3 length: 14 amino acids. CDR3: CASSQGTVPGEQYF. Written as DNA, the CDR3 is TGTGCCAGCAGCCAAGGGACAGTACCTGGGGAGCAGTACTTC.

In its sample, this clone was seen once. The CDR3 sequence: CASSLLTGATEAFF. CDR3 bases: TGCGCCAGCAGCTTGTTGACAGGGGCCACTGAAGCTTTCTTT. The rearrangement joins TRBV5-1 to TRBJ1-1; 8 bases are a match to TRBD1. J was trimmed by 4 bases and V by 1 base; bases with no gene match: 3. CDR1 and CDR2 (germline): SGHRS, YFSETQ. This CDR3 is built from 14 residues.

The gene calls are TRBV7-2 and TRBJ1-5; 11 bases agree with TRBD1. Germline lookup yields CDR1 SGHTA and CDR2 FQGNSA. Trimming cost V 5 bases and J 0 bases; bases outside gene matches: 6. There are 17 residues in the CDR3. Here the CDR3 DNA reads TGTGCCAGCAGCCCAGGACAGGGGGCGGCTAGCAATCAGCCCCAGCATTTT. Translating it yields CASSPGQGAASNQPQHF.

This chain joins TRBV10-1 and TRBJ2-3, with 7 bases matching TRBD1. This CDR3 has 13 residues. Germline CDR1 is WNHNN and CDR2 is SYGVQD (reference sequence). With V trimmed by 7 bases and J by 6 bases, 7 bases remained unmatched. Here the CDR3 DNA reads TGCGCCAGCAACAGGGGTGGAATGGATACGCAGTATTTT. It yields the protein CASNRGGMDTQYF.

The J gene is TRBJ2-4, the V gene TRBV3-1 (or the pseudogene TRBV3-2); D call uncertain. Germline values: CDR1 LGHDT, CDR2 YNNKEL (reference sequence). The CDR3 runs 11 residues. The V gene lost 1 base and the J gene lost 8 bases, with 3 bases spanning the gap. The CDR3 sequence: CASSQVDIQYF. CDR3 sequence (DNA): TGTGCCAGCAGCCAAGTAGACATTCAGTACTTC.

The gene calls are TRBV24-1 and TRBJ2-1; 10 bases map to TRBD2. Trimming cost V 4 bases and J 4 bases; bases outside gene matches: 9. Germline CDR1 KGHDR, CDR2 SFDVKD. The CDR3 runs 17 residues. The CDR3: CATSDTAGTSAYNEQFF. CDR3 sequence (DNA): TGTGCCACCAGTGACACCGCCGGGACTAGCGCATACAATGAGCAGTTCTTC.

This clone appeared a few times. Distinct nucleotide sequences in the sample also encode this CDR3. The chain has TRBV18 and TRBJ2-5, with unresolved D. The germline gives CDR1 KGHSH, CDR2 LQKENI. This CDR3 spans 13 amino acids. Trimming shortened V by 3 bases and J by 5 bases, and 10 bases separated the two germline ends. DNA for the CDR3: TGTGCCAGCTCACCCGGAGCCGGGGAGACCCAGTACTTC. It is translated as CASSPGAGETQYF.

This chain connects TRBV3-1 (or the pseudogene TRBV3-2) to TRBJ2-2; D is unclear. Germline V CDR1 and CDR2: LGHDT, YNNKEL (reference sequence). V lost 2 bases, J lost 7 bases, and 11 bases lay in between. This CDR3 has 14 residues. The CDR3 bases are TGTGCCAGCAGCCAAAGCCGAGTCGACGGGGAGCTGTTTTTT. It specifies CASSQSRVDGELFF.

V and J are TRBV25-1 and TRBJ2-1, with 8 bases aligning to TRBD1. Germline V lookup: CDR1 MGHDK, CDR2 SYGVNS. V trimming: 0 bases; J trimming: 12 bases; junction bases outside the gene matches: 4. This CDR3 contains 13 residues. The CDR3 DNA reads as TGTGCCAGCAGTGAATACCCCGGGACAGGGCAGTTCTTC. This gives the protein CASSEYPGTGQFF.

The J gene is TRBJ1-1, the V gene TRBV18; 7 nucleotides line up with TRBD1. The CDR3 contains 12 residues. Trimming at V came to 4 bases and at J to 5 bases, leaving 1 base not matched to a gene. The germline CDR1 and CDR2 sequences are KGHSH and LQKENI. This CDR3 is CASSLGQTEAFF. CDR3 nucleotides: TGTGCCAGCTCACTGGGACAGACTGAAGCTTTCTTT. The full variable domain, with the rest looked up from reference TRBV18 and TRBJ1-1, is NAGVMQNPRHLVRRRGQEARLRCSPMKGHSHVYWYRQLPEEGLKFMVYLQKENIIDESGMPKERFSAEFPKEGPSILRIQQVVRGDSAAYFCASSLGQTEAFFGQGTRLTVV.

The chain carries TRBV3-1 (or the pseudogene TRBV3-2) and TRBJ1-2; D is ambiguous. This CDR3 spans 14 amino acids. V lost 0 bases and J 1 base, leaving 6 bases between the germline ends. From germline, CDR1 is LGHDT and CDR2 YNNKEL (reference sequence). CDR3 sequence reads: CASSQDNFNYGYTF. DNA for the CDR3: TGTGCCAGCAGCCAAGACAATTTTAACTATGGCTACACCTTC.

This chain links TRBV5-6 with TRBJ1-3; 7 bases are shared with TRBD1. The CDR3 has 17 amino acids. CDR1 SGHDT and CDR2 YYEEEE come from the germline V gene. The junction had 7 bases not matched to a gene; V was cut back by 0 bases and J by 1 base. The CDR3 coding sequence is TGTGCCAGCAGCTTGGGAACCGGGACAGCTTCTGGAAACACCATATATTTT. Amino acids: CASSLGTGTASGNTIYF.

This clone was recorded only once. The rearrangement joins TRBV5-5 to TRBJ2-4, with D tentatively TRBD1 (5 bases). The V gene lost 2 bases and the J gene lost 14 bases, with 11 bases spanning the gap. The CDR3 is 11 amino acids. CDR1 and CDR2 from the germline V gene are SGHKS and YYEKEE (reference sequence). The CDR3: CASSFLGQEYF. The DNA for the CDR3 is TGTGCCAGCAGCTTTTTGGGGCAAGAGTACTTC.

DNA of the CDR3: TGTGCCAGCAGCTTCGACAGGGTCGGCACTGAAGCTTTCTTT. Translating it yields CASSFDRVGTEAFF. This sequence joins TRBV11-1 and TRBJ1-1; the match to TRBD1 covers 7 bases. The germline V gene encodes CDR1 SGHAT and CDR2 FQDESV (reference sequence). V shed 3 bases and J 4 bases; nucleotides not matched to a gene: 5. The CDR3 consists of 14 residues.

The sample holds one count of this clone. The chain combines TRBV18 with TRBJ2-2; no clear D gene. The V end was cut by 5 bases, the J end by 7 bases, with 8 bases between. There are 12 residues in the CDR3. Germline loops: CDR1 KGHSH, CDR2 LQKENI. CDR3 nucleotide sequence: TGTGCCAGCTCAATATTAGTCGGGGAGCTGTTTTTT. This codes for CASSILVGELFF. Supplemented by reference TRBV18 and TRBJ2-2, the full variable domain reads NAGVMQNPRHLVRRRGQEARLRCSPMKGHSHVYWYRQLPEEGLKFMVYLQKENIIDESGMPKERFSAEFPKEGPSILRIQQVVRGDSAAYFCASSILVGELFFGEGSRLTVL.

The chain joins TRBV11-2 to TRBJ2-5; D perhaps matches TRBD1 (5 bases). The V gene's germline CDR1 is SGHAT and CDR2 FQNNGV. This CDR3 region has 16 residues. The germline V and J ends were trimmed by 0 bases and 1 base, with 12 bases remaining between them. CDR3 sequence reads: CASSLDLGASQETQYF. DNA of the CDR3: TGTGCCAGCAGCTTAGATCTTGGGGCTTCCCAAGAGACCCAGTACTTC.

The V call is TRBV18, the J call TRBJ1-5, with 7 bases lining up with TRBD1. V dropped 6 bases and J dropped 5; count of bases not matched to a gene: 4. This CDR3 comprises 13 residues. The V gene's germline CDR1 is KGHSH and CDR2 LQKENI. The CDR3 protein is CASSGTDYQPQHF. The CDR3 DNA sequence: TGTGCCAGCTCCGGGACAGATTATCAGCCCCAGCATTTT.

The genes are TRBV27 and TRBJ1-4; D gene ambiguous. Germline V gene sequence: CDR1 MNHEY, CDR2 SMNVEV (reference sequence). The CDR3 loop spans 15 amino acids. Between the trimmed V and J ends, which lost 3 bases and 3 bases, there was a span of 11 bases. This CDR3 reads CASSLSRLPNEKLFF. CDR3 coding DNA: TGTGCCAGCAGTTTGTCCAGGTTACCTAATGAAAAACTGTTTTTT.

V usage is TRBV3-1 (or the pseudogene TRBV3-2) and J usage is TRBJ2-5, with TRBD2 matching 7 bases. V shed 0 bases and J 6 bases; nucleotides not matched to a gene: 4. The CDR3 is 14 residues long. Germline-derived CDR1 and CDR2 are LGHDT and YNNKEL (reference sequence). CDR3 residues: CASSQELAVKTQYF. CDR3 sequence (DNA): TGTGCCAGCAGCCAAGAGCTAGCGGTAAAGACCCAGTACTTC.

The rearrangement uses TRBV11-2 and TRBJ2-5; a weak D match, TRBD2 (5 bases). CDR3 length: 14 residues. The germline V gene has CDR1 SGHAT and CDR2 FQNNGV. Between the trimmed V and J ends, which lost 0 bases and 4 bases, there was a span of 9 bases. CDR3 residues: CASSLEGAGETQYF. As DNA, the CDR3 is TGTGCCAGCAGCTTAGAGGGAGCTGGAGAGACCCAGTACTTC. Filled out from reference TRBV11-2 and TRBJ2-5, the complete variable domain reads EAGVAQSPRYKIIEKRQSVAFWCNPISGHATLYWYQQILGQGPKLLIQFQNNGVVDDSQLPKDRFSAERLKGVDSTLKIQPAKLEDSAVYLCASSLEGAGETQYFGPGTRLLVL.

The chain carries TRBV6-5 and TRBJ1-6, with a weak D call TRBD1 (6 bases). This CDR3 comprises 15 residues. Germline V gene data show CDR1 as MNHEY and CDR2 as SVGAGI. Trimming stripped 8 bases from V and 6 bases from J, with 17 bases between. The CDR3 region is CASYIDGRGNSPLHF. CDR3 coding DNA: TGTGCCAGCTATATCGACGGCAGGGGTAATTCACCCCTCCACTTT.

The chain combines TRBV3-1 (or the pseudogene TRBV3-2) with TRBJ1-1, with D perhaps matching TRBD1 (5 bases). The germline V and J ends were trimmed by 4 bases and 1 base, with 10 bases remaining between them. Germline V CDR1 and CDR2: LGHDT, YNNKEL (reference sequence). CDR3 length equals 14 residues. CDR3 DNA: TGTGCCAGCAGCCCCCGTACAGGGAACACTGAAGCTTTCTTT. This encodes CASSPRTGNTEAFF.

The CDR3 bases are TGTGCCAGTAGGCCCAACGACAGAACCGAGCAGTACTTC. Protein product: CASRPNDRTEQYF. The chain carries TRBV19 and TRBJ2-7, with D perhaps TRBD1 (5 bases). Trimming removed 6 bases at V and 6 bases at J, with 15 bases between. Germline CDR1 is LNHDA and CDR2 is SQIVND (reference sequence). This CDR3 has 13 amino acids.

The rearrangement uses TRBV5-1 and TRBJ1-2; 7 bases line up with TRBD1. This CDR3 region has 15 residues. The germline gives CDR1 SGHRS, CDR2 YFSETQ. The junction had 10 bases not matched to a gene; V was cut back by 4 bases and J by 4 bases. CDR3 in amino acids: CASSGRTGLSYGYTF. CDR3 in DNA: TGCGCCAGCAGCGGTCGGACAGGTCTAAGCTATGGCTACACCTTC.